The clone carrying this T cell receptor beta chain was seen a few times. The source material, RNA transcripts, was used to amplify TCR beta CDR3 regions. With the HTBI primer set, the TCR CDR3 went through a first round of RT-PCR. TCRdb passed the multiplex PCR reads through MiXCR, listing each CDR3 protein once. The sample includes 300,000 to 350,000 distinct CDR3 sequences, over 20% of them seen just once. This sample stems from a study of T cells in Graves' hyperthyroidism and ophthalmopathy. The clonotype comes from a woman aged 50 to 60 with Graves' hyperthyroidism. The sequencing sample was made of blood.

The CDR3 loop reads CAISENGPNTGELFF. DNA of the CDR3: TGTGCCATCAGTGAGAACGGGCCGAACACCGGGGAGCTGTTTTTT. V gene TRBV10-3 combines with J gene TRBJ2-2, with unresolved D. Between the trimmed V and J ends, which lost 2 bases and 0 bases, there was a span of 7 bases. Germline V gives CDR1 ENHRY, CDR2 SYGVKD. The CDR3 sequence is 15 residues long.